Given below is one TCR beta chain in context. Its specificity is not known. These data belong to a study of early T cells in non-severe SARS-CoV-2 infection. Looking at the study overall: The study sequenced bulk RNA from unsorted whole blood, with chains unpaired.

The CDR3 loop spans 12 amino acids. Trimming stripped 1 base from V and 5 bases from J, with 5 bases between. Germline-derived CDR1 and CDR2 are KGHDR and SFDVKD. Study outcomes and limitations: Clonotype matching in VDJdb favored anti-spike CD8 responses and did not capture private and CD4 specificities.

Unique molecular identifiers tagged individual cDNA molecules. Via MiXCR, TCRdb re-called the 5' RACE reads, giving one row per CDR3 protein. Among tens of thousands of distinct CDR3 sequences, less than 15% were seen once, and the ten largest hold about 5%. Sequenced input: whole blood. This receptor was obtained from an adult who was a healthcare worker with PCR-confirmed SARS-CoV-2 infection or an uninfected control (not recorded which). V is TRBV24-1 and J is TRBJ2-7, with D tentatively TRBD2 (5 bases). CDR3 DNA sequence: TGTGCCACCAGTGATTTCGGGAACGAGCAGTACTTC. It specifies CATSDFGNEQYF.